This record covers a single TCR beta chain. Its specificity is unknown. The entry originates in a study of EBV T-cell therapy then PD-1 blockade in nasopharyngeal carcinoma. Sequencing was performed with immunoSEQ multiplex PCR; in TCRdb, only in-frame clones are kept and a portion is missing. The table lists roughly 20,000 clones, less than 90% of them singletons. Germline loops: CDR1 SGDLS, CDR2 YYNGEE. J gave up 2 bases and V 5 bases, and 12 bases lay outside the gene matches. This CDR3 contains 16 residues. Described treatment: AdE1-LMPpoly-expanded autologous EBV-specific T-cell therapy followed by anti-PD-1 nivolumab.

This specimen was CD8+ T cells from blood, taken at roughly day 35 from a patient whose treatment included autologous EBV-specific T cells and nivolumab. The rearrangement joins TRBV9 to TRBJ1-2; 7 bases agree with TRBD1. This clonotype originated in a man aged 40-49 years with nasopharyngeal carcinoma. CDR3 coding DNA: TGTGCCAGCAGATCCCGGACCCAGACAGGGAACTATGGCTACACCTTC. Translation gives CASRSRTQTGNYGYTF.